Each of the 25 T cell receptor beta chains below was sequenced from the same sample in a study of CD8+CD57+ T cells in acquired aplastic anemia. An expansion of CD8+CD57+ cells by flow cytometry had been shown in patients chosen for sequencing. Investigators profiled TCR beta VDJ and CDR3 from genomic DNA template. TCRdb called the reads again in MiXCR, with one record for every CDR3 protein. The table lists 75,000 to 80,000 distinct CDR3 sequences, about 70% of them singletons, with roughly 80% in the top ten. Sequenced: sorted CD4+, CD8+, or CD8+CD57+ T cells (not recorded which) from PBMCs. The source of these receptors is a human donor with aplastic anemia.

This clonotype was counted once. The gene calls are TRBV4-2 and TRBJ1-2; D gene ambiguous. The germline V and J ends were trimmed by 1 base and 2 bases, with 2 bases remaining between them. Germline CDR1 and CDR2: LGHNA and YNFKEQ. CDR3 length equals 12 residues. CDR3 protein: CASSQGNYGYTF. CDR3 DNA sequence: TGTGCCAGCAGCCAAGGCAACTATGGCTACACCTTC.

Note on this clonotype: A read error may account for a junction end that differs from germline. The V and J genes are TRBV7-7 and TRBJ1-2, with a weak D call TRBD1 (6 bases). Germline CDR1 and CDR2: SSHAT and FNYEAQ (reference sequence). The CDR3 has 18 amino acids. The CDR3 loop is CASSHRGGEAHLNYGYTF. For the CDR3, the DNA is TGTGCTAGCAGCCATAGAGGGGGGGAAGCTCACCTTAACTATGGCTACACCTTC.

On this clonotype itself: A read error may account for a junction end that differs from germline. J is TRBJ1-1 and V is TRBV9; no clear D. Germline CDR1 reads SGDLS; CDR2 reads YYNGEE. CDR3 length: 14 amino acids. CDR3 DNA sequence: TGTGCCAGCAGGGACCCTAAGGATCCGTTAGCGGAGATCTTT. Its translation: CASRDPKDPLAEIF.

V gene TRBV9 combines with J gene TRBJ2-2; 8 bases map to TRBD1. Losses at the gene ends were 2 bases for V and 3 bases for J; bases not matched to a gene: 3. This CDR3 is built from 15 residues. Germline CDR1 reads SGDLS; CDR2 reads YYNGEE. The DNA for the CDR3 is TGTGCCAGCAGCGTTTACAGGGGGGACACCGGGGAGCTGTTTTTT. It encodes CASSVYRGDTGELFF.

The chain links TRBV20-1 to TRBJ2-6; perhaps TRBD2 as D (5 bases). The germline gives CDR1 DFQATT, CDR2 SNEGSKA (reference sequence). This CDR3 has 15 amino acids. V gave up 4 bases and J gave up 2 bases, with 12 bases separating them. The CDR3 protein is CSANPLGTGANVLTF. As DNA, the CDR3 is TGCAGTGCTAACCCACTCGGGACTGGGGCCAACGTCCTGACTTTC.

This clonotype came up many times. J is TRBJ1-1 and V is TRBV4-2; 9 positions match TRBD1. V lost 3 bases, J lost 0 bases, and 14 bases stayed unmatched. Germline CDR1 is LGHNA and CDR2 is YNFKEQ. The CDR3 totals 19 residues. CDR3 loop: CASSQLTRQGGVMNTEAFF. As DNA, the CDR3 is TGTGCCAGCAGCCAGCTAACCCGACAGGGGGGAGTGATGAACACTGAAGCTTTCTTT.

This clonotype was detected many times. The chain joins TRBV29-1 to TRBJ2-7; TRBD2 is a possible D gene (6 bases). The V end was cut by 7 bases, the J end by 7 bases, with 23 bases between. This CDR3 has 14 residues. CDR1 SQVTM and CDR2 ANQGSEA come from the germline V gene. The CDR3 DNA reads as TGCAGCGCCAATTCTCAAAATGGGACTCCGGAGCAGTACTTC. Translation: CSANSQNGTPEQYF.

CDR3 DNA: TGTGCCAGCAGCCAAAACACAGACTATGGCTACACCTTC. This encodes CASSQNTDYGYTF. The rearrangement joins TRBV7-9 to TRBJ1-2; D call uncertain. The CDR3 sequence is 13 residues long. The V and J ends lost 5 bases and 3 bases respectively, with 10 bases between them. Germline CDR1 SEHNR, CDR2 FQNEAQ (reference sequence).

A few counts support this clonotype. The V gene is TRBV6-4, the J gene TRBJ2-3; the match to TRBD1 covers 10 bases. The V gene's germline CDR1 is MRHNA and CDR2 SNTAGT. The CDR3 sequence is 13 residues long. V was pared by 8 bases and J by 2 bases, with 1 base of the junction left unmatched. CDR3 amino acids: CASGQGVTDTQYF. Here the CDR3 DNA reads TGTGCCAGCGGACAGGGGGTCACAGATACGCAGTATTTT.

This clonotype showed up just once. This chain links TRBV15 with TRBJ2-2; 13 positions match TRBD2. Germline-derived CDR1 and CDR2 are LNHNV and YYDKDF (reference sequence). The CDR3 contains 17 residues. J was trimmed by 4 bases and V by 4 bases; bases with no gene match: 6. CDR3 sequence: CATSTLWTSGGTGELFF. In DNA, the CDR3 is TGTGCCACCAGCACCCTTTGGACTAGCGGGGGCACCGGGGAGCTGTTTTTT.

V is TRBV11-2 and J is TRBJ1-1, with D perhaps TRBD1 (6 bases). This CDR3 region has 16 residues. V gave up 6 bases and J gave up 0 bases, with 17 bases separating them. Looked up from germline, CDR1 is SGHAT and CDR2 is FQNNGV. This chain's CDR3 is CASRRRTDLMNTEAFF. The CDR3 region has the DNA TGTGCCAGCAGACGTCGGACAGACCTCATGAACACTGAAGCTTTCTTT.

The chain joins TRBV7-2 to TRBJ2-7, with 11 bases identical to TRBD1. V shed 5 bases, J shed 4 bases, and the junction held 7 bases outside the gene matches. In germline, CDR1 is SGHTA, CDR2 FQGNSA. This CDR3 comprises 15 residues. This CDR3 is CASSPRDRGRYEQYF. For the CDR3, the DNA is TGTGCCAGCAGCCCGAGGGACAGGGGGAGGTACGAGCAGTACTTC. Using reference TRBV7-2 and TRBJ2-7 for the parts outside the CDR3, the full variable domain is GAGVSQSPSNKVTEKGKDVELRCDPISGHTALYWYRQSLGQGLEFLIYFQGNSAPDKSGLPSDRFSAERTGGSVSTLTIQRTQQEDSAVYLCASSPRDRGRYEQYFGPGTRLTVT.

This clonotype has only one observation. The chain couples TRBV2 to TRBJ1-2, with 8 bases lining up with TRBD1. CDR3 length equals 14 residues. Losses at the gene ends were 5 bases for V and 8 bases for J; bases not matched to a gene: 10. Germline loops: CDR1 SNHLY, CDR2 FYNNEI. The CDR3 nucleotides read TGTGCCAGCAGTCTTACTGGGACAGGCCTGGGCTACACCTTC. Translation: CASSLTGTGLGYTF.

The chain couples TRBV2 to TRBJ2-3; 8 bases map to TRBD2. The CDR3 contains 16 residues. Trimming removed 5 bases from V and 6 bases from J; junction bases left unmatched: 13. The germline V gene encodes CDR1 SNHLY and CDR2 FYNNEI. The CDR3 DNA reads as TGTGCCAGCAGTTACTCGACTAGCGCTCGGGGGGATACGCAGTATTTT. Its translation: CASSYSTSARGDTQYF.

This rearrangement joins TRBV20-1 to TRBJ2-1; TRBD1 aligns across 7 bases. The germline gives CDR1 DFQATT, CDR2 SNEGSKA (reference sequence). The CDR3 runs to 13 residues. With V trimmed by 7 bases and J by 7 bases, 10 bases remained unmatched. The CDR3 bases are TGCAGTGGCCAGGGGGACACAACGAATGAGCAGTTCTTC. Its protein is CSGQGDTTNEQFF.

The rearrangement uses TRBV29-1 and TRBJ1-2, with TRBD1 matching 7 bases. Germline V gene data show CDR1 as SQVTM and CDR2 as ANQGSEA. The CDR3 has 12 amino acids. V lost 7 bases and J lost 6; bases outside the gene matches: 8. CDR3 coding DNA: TGCAGCGCAAGGACAGGCGGGAATGGCTACACCTTC. Translating it yields CSARTGGNGYTF.

This clonotype was seen at least ten times. J is TRBJ1-6 and V is TRBV4-1; 7 nucleotides match TRBD1. This CDR3 has 16 residues. The germline gives CDR1 MGHRA, CDR2 YSYEKL. V shed 1 base, J shed 9 bases, and the junction held 9 bases outside the gene matches. The CDR3 DNA reads as TGCGCCAGCAGCCAAGGTTCGACAGGGAGCGGTTCACCCCTCCACTTT. This translates into CASSQGSTGSGSPLHF.

The chain couples TRBV5-5 to TRBJ2-7; D is ambiguous. Per germline, CDR1 SGHKS and CDR2 YYEKEE (reference sequence). The CDR3 contains 13 residues. V was shortened by 3 bases and J by 7 bases, with 14 bases between the two germline ends. CDR3: CASSYGKGGEQYF. The CDR3 region has the DNA TGTGCCAGCAGCTACGGAAAGGGCGGAGAGCAGTACTTC.

J is TRBJ2-7 and V is TRBV2, with a weak D call TRBD1 (6 bases). Trimming shortened V by 3 bases and J by 2 bases, and 11 bases separated the two germline ends. Germline V gene sequence: CDR1 SNHLY, CDR2 FYNNEI. The CDR3 extends over 14 amino acids. The CDR3 sequence is CASSDLTGTYEQYF. CDR3 nucleotides: TGTGCCAGCAGTGATTTAACAGGGACCTACGAGCAGTACTTC.

CDR3 loop: CASSPSSGLGNEKLFF. CDR3 DNA: TGTGCCAGTAGCCCTAGCTCGGGGTTGGGAAATGAAAAACTGTTTTTT. This chain joins TRBV19 and TRBJ1-4; no firm D call. The CDR3 is 16 residues long. Germline V lookup: CDR1 LNHDA, CDR2 SQIVND (reference sequence). Trimming left V 6 bases short and J 5 bases short, with 19 bases between. Using reference TRBV19 and TRBJ1-4 for the parts outside the CDR3, the full variable domain is DGGITQSPKYLFRKEGQNVTLSCEQNLNHDAMYWYRQDPGQGLRLIYYSQIVNDFQKGDIAEGYSVSREKKESFPLTVTSAQKNPTAFYLCASSPSSGLGNEKLFFGSGTQLSVL.

The chain has TRBV29-1 and TRBJ1-1; no clear D gene. The length of the CDR3 is 12 residues. V was pared by 3 bases and J by 4 bases, with 9 bases between. Germline CDR1 is SQVTM and CDR2 is ANQGSEA. The CDR3 region has the DNA TGCAGCGTTGACCAGGCGGGCACTGAAGCTTTCTTT. The encoded protein is CSVDQAGTEAFF.

The gene calls are TRBV19 and TRBJ1-1; D might be TRBD1 (5 bases). The CDR3 has 14 amino acids. Per the germline V gene, CDR1 is LNHDA and CDR2 is SQIVND (reference sequence). The V and J ends lost 1 base and 7 bases respectively, with 13 bases between them. The CDR3 loop reads CASSIGEGRSEAFF. The CDR3 DNA is TGTGCCAGTAGTATAGGGGAGGGGAGGAGTGAAGCTTTCTTT.

This clonotype has just a few counts. The genes are TRBV7-2 and TRBJ2-7, with TRBD1 matching over 8 bases. The germline gives CDR1 SGHTA, CDR2 FQGNSA. This CDR3 is built from 15 residues. J gave up 3 bases and V 5 bases, and 9 bases lay outside the gene matches. CDR3 DNA sequence: TGTGCCAGCAGCCCACGACAGGGGTCTCGCTACGAGCAGTACTTC. Translation gives CASSPRQGSRYEQYF.

The V gene is TRBV20-1, the J gene TRBJ2-5, with D perhaps matching TRBD1 or TRBD2 (6 bases each). There are 14 residues in the CDR3. The V gene's germline CDR1 is DFQATT and CDR2 SNEGSKA (reference sequence). The V gene lost 3 bases and the J gene lost 2 bases, with 13 bases spanning the gap. In DNA form, the CDR3 reads TGCAGTGCTAGTAAGGGGGAGGAACAAGAGACCCAGTACTTC. Translated, it gives CSASKGEEQETQYF.

The chain is built from TRBV6-2 or TRBV6-3 and TRBJ2-1; D gene ambiguous. The V end lost 2 bases, the J end lost 0 bases, and 14 bases lay between the germline ends. The CDR3 runs to 17 residues. Germline CDR1 reads MNHEY; CDR2 reads SVGEGT. DNA of the CDR3: TGTGCCAGCAGTTACGGTGGCGGATCGAGCTCCTACAATGAGCAGTTCTTC. Amino acid sequence: CASSYGGGSSSYNEQFF.